The entry below gives a single TCR beta chain sequence along with its context. Its antigen remains unknown. This specimen comes from a study of blood T cells in healthy people across ages. Study-level points and caveats: Age advanced and TCR beta diversity per million T cells fell, roughly linearly. The lack of PBMC sorting stopped any conclusive naive versus antigen-experienced comparison.

A J-beta primer mix and a sample-barcoded 5' primer were used in a second PCR of roughly 7 to 12 cycles. Each CDR3 protein is one row after TCRdb ran MiXCR on the 5' RACE reads. The sample yields more than 800,000 distinct CDR3 sequences, around 30% seen once. This CDR3 contains 14 residues. CDR1 and CDR2 (germline): ENHRY, SYGVKD. Trimming took 7 bases from V and 3 from J, leaving 15 bases between them. The origin of this receptor is a woman at least 80 years old in good health. The rearrangement links TRBV10-3 to TRBJ1-1; a possible D gene is TRBD1 (5 bases). The sequenced sample consisted of blood. The CDR3 protein is CAIKGRWGDTEAFF. Here the CDR3 DNA reads TGTGCCATCAAGGGACGGTGGGGGGACACTGAAGCTTTCTTT.